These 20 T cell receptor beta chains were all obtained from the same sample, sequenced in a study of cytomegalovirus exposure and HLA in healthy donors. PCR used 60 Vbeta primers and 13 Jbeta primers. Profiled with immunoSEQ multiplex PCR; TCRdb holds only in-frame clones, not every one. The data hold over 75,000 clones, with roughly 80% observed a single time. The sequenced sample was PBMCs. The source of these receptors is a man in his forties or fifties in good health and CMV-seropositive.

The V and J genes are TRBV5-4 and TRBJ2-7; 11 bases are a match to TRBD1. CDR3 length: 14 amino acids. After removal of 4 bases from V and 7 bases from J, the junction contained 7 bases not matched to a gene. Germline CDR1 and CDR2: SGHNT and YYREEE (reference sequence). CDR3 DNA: TGTGCCAGCAGCGACGGACAGGGGGCTGAAGAGCAGTACTTC. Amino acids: CASSDGQGAEEQYF.

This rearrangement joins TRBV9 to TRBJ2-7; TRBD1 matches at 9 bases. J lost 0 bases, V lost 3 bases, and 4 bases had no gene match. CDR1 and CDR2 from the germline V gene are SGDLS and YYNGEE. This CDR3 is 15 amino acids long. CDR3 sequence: CASSEGTGNSYEQYF. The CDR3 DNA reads TGTGCCAGCAGCGAGGGGACAGGGAACTCCTACGAGCAGTACTTC.

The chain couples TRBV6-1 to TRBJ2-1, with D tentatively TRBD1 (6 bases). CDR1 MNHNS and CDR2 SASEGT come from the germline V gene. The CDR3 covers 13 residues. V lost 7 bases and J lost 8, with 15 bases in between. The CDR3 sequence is CASTLQGWDEQFF. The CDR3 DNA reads TGTGCCAGCACCCTACAGGGTTGGGATGAGCAGTTCTTC.

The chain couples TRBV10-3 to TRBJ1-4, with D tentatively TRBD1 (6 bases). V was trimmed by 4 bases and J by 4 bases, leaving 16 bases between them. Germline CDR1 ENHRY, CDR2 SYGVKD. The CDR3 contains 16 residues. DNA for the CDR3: TGTGCCATCAGTGCCACCTCCGGGACAATTAATGAAAAACTGTTTTTT. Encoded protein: CAISATSGTINEKLFF.

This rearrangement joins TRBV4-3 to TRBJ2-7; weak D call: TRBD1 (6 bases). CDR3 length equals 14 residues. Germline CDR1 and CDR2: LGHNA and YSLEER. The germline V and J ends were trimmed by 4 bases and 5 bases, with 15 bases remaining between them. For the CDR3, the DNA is TGCGCCAGCAGCCGAGGGGGAGTTGGGAACGAGCAGTACTTC. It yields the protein CASSRGGVGNEQYF.

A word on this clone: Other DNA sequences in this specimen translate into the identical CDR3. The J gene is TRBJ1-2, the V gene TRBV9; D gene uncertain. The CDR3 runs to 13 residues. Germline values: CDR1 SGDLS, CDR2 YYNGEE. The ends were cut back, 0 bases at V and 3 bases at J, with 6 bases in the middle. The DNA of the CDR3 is TGTGCCAGCAGCGTAGGCGGTGACTATGGCTACACCTTC. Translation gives CASSVGGDYGYTF.

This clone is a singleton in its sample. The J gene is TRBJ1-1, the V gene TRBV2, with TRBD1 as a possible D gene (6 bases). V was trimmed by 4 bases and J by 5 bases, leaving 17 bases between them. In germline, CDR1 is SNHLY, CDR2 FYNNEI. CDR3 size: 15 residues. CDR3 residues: CASSASRGAKTEAFF. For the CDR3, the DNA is TGTGCCAGCAGTGCCTCCCGGGGGGCTAAAACTGAAGCTTTCTTT. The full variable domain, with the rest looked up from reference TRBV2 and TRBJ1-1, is EPEVTQTPSHQVTQMGQEVILRCVPISNHLYFYWYRQILGQKVEFLVSFYNNEISEKSEIFDDQFSVERPDGSNFTLKIRSTKLEDSAMYFCASSASRGAKTEAFFGQGTRLTVV.

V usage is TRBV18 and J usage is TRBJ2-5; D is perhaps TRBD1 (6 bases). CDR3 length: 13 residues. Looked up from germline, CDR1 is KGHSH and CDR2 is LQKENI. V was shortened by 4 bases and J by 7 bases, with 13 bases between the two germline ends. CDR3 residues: CASSLGSQGTQYF. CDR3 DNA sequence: TGTGCCAGCTCACTAGGTTCACAGGGGACCCAGTACTTC.

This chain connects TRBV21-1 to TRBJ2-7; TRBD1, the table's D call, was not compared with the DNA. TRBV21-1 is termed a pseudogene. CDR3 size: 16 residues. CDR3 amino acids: CASSTHHRVVSYEQYF. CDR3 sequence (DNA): TGTGCCAGCAGCACCCATCACAGGGTCGTCTCCTACGAGCAGTACTTC.

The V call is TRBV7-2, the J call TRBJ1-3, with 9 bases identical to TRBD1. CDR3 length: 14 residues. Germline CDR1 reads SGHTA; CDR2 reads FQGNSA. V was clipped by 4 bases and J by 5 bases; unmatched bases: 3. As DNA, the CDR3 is TGTGCCAGCAGCTGGACAGGGGCTCGAAACACCATATATTTT. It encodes CASSWTGARNTIYF.

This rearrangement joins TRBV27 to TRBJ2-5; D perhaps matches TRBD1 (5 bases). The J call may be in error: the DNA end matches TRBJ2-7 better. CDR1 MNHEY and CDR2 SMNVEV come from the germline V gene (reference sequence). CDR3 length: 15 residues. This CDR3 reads CASSLVGHGSYEQYF. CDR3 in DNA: TGTGCCAGCAGTTTAGTCGGACACGGTTCGTACGAGCAGTACTTC.

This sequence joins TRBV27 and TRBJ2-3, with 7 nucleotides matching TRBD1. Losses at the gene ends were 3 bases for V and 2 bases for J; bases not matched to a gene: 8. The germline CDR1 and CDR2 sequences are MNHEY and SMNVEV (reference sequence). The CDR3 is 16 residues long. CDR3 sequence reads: CASSLYTGQYTDTQYF. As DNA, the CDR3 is TGTGCCAGCAGTTTGTACACGGGACAGTACACAGATACGCAGTATTTT.

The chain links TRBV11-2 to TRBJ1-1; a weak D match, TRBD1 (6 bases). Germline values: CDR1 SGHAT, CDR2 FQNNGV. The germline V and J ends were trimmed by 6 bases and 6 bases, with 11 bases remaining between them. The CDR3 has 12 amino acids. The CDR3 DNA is TGTGCCAGCAGACCCGGGACACCTGAAGCTTTCTTT. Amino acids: CASRPGTPEAFF.

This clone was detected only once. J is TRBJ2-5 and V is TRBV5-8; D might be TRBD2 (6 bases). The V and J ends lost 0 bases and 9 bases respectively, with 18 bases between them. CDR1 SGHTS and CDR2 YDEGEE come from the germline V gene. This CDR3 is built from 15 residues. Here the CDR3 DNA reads TGTGCCAGCAGCTTGGGGGGGACTCGGATAACGGCCCAGTACTTC. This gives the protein CASSLGGTRITAQYF.

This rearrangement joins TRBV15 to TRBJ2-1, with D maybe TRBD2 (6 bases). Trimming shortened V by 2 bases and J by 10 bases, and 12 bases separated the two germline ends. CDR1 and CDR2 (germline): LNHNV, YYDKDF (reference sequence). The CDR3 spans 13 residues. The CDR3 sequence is CATSRMAGGEQFF. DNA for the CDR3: TGTGCCACCAGCAGAATGGCTGGAGGGGAGCAGTTCTTC.

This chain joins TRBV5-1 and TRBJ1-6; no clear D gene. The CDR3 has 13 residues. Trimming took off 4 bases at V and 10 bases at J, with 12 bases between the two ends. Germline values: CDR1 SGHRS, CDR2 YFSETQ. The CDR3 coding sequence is TGCGCCAGCAGCGAGCGGACGGAGTCACCCCTCCACTTT. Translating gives CASSERTESPLHF.

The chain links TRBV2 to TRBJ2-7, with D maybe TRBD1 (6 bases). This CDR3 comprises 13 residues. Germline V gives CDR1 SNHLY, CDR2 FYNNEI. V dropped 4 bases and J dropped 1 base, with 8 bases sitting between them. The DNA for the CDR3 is TGTGCCAGCAGTGGGGACACGTCCTACGAGCAGTACTTC. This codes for CASSGDTSYEQYF.

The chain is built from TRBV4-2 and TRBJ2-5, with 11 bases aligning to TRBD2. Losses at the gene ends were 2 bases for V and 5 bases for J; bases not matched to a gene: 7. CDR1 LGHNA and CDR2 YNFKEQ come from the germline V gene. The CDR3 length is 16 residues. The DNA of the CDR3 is TGTGCCAGCAGCCAAAACCTAGCGGGGGGCGGGGAGACCCAGTACTTC. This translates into CASSQNLAGGGETQYF.

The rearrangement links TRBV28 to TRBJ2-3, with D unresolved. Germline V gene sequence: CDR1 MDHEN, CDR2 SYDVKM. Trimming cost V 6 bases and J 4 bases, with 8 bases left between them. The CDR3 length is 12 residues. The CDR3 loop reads CASRSRSDTQYF. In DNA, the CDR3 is TGTGCCAGCAGAAGTCGGTCAGATACGCAGTATTTT. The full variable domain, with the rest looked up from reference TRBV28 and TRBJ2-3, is DVKVTQSSRYLVKRTGEKVFLECVQDMDHENMFWYRQDPGLGLRLIYFSYDVKMKEKGDIPEGYSVSREKKERFSLILESASTNQTSMYLCASRSRSDTQYFGPGTRLTVL.

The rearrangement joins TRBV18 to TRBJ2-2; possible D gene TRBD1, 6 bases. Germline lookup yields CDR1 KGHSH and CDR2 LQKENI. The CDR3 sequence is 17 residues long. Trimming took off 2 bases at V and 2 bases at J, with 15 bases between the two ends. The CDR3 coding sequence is TGTGCCAGCTCACCAATATTAGTCGGGACAAACACCGGGGAGCTGTTTTTT. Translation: CASSPILVGTNTGELFF.